This is a list of T cell receptor beta chains from one sample in a study of CD8+ T cells in alopecia areata. Assay used: immunoSEQ multiplex PCR; TCRdb lists only in-frame clones, some missing. The table shows about 190,000 clones, with 45% to 75% occurring only once. The sequencing here drew on CD4+ T cells sorted from blood, taken at week 4, from a patient treated with tofacitinib. These receptors were obtained from a human donor with alopecia areata. The conserved cysteine and the conserved F or W are not part of the CDR3 here. Size tells how often a clone was seen (once, few, many) or the class of an expanded clone, and some rows leave it out.

cdr3_aa clone_size v_call
ASTGGRVSDYGYT . TRBV28
ASSVGQPYGYT few TRBV6-5
AWREIYYDGYT . TRBV30
AIPSLRTANTGELF . TRBV10-3
ASSHERHDQPQH few TRBV4-1
SVVVGQEITGELF . TRBV29-1
ASSFRPSPSETQY few TRBV27
ASSTRAGGTDTQY few TRBV27
ASRTAGEQF . TRBV5-6
TSSQSRLAHIYQETQY . TRBV1
ASSEVGGLGETQY . TRBV25-1
SVESTGELF . TRBV29-1
ASTHTSGTQY . TRBV6-5
AISGAVNTEAF few TRBV10-3
ASSLVGGVDYEQY . TRBV7-6
ASSEGGGYEQY . TRBV10-2
SVGQGTAEAF . TRBV29-1
ASSFEGGPTEAF . TRBV27
ASSPTGTASDGYT few TRBV4-2
ASSLRAGPGNTIY . TRBV7-9
ASSPNSGNTIY . TRBV7-3